This T cell receptor (beta chain) was observed in a study of OX40 agonist ivuxolimab in advanced cancers. Study at large: The study treated patients with ivuxolimab, an agonistic anti-OX40 (CD134) antibody. Three patients, one with hepatocellular carcinoma and two with cutaneous melanoma, achieved partial responses. Each dose-escalation patient presented with hepatocellular carcinoma, melanoma, renal cell or head and neck cancer.

Study-level findings and limits: There was clonal expansion of CD4+ and CD8+ blood T cells by week 6 at 0.1 to 3.0 mg/kg.

Method: immunoSEQ multiplex PCR; TCRdb's copy keeps in-frame clones and lacks some. This table holds 150,000 to 170,000 clones, around 94% found once. Note on this clone: Its specificity is not known.

This TCR was sampled from an adult with an advanced solid tumor such as melanoma, head and neck, liver or kidney cancer. The sample here was CD4+ or CD8+ T cells sorted from blood, taken in a trial of the OX40 agonist ivuxolimab.

CDR3: CASSPGLGNQPQHF. The DNA for the CDR3 is TGTGCCAGCAGCCCAGGGCTGGGCAATCAGCCCCAGCATTTT. The V and J genes are TRBV9 and TRBJ1-5, with D tentatively TRBD1 (5 bases). V was trimmed by 4 bases and J by 2 bases, leaving 10 bases between them. The CDR3 is made up of 14 amino acids. The germline gives CDR1 SGDLS, CDR2 YYNGEE.